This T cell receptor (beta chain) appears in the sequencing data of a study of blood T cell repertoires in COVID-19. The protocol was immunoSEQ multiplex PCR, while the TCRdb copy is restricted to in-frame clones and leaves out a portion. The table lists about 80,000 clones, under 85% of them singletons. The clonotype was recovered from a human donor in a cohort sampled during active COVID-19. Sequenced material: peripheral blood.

In DNA, the CDR3 is TGTGCCAGCAGCCCGACCCGCGGGACAGATACGCAGTATTTT. Amino acids: CASSPTRGTDTQYF. The genes are TRBV7-9 and TRBJ2-3; tentative D call: TRBD2 (5 bases). V was pared by 5 bases and J by 3 bases, with 12 bases between. Germline-derived CDR1 and CDR2 are SEHNR and FQNEAQ (reference sequence). The CDR3 covers 14 residues.